These T cell receptor beta chains were read from a single sample in a study of shared clonotypes between healthy human individuals. TCRdb keeps only in-frame clones here, not all; method: immunoSEQ multiplex PCR. The data show millions of clones, with more than 90% seen just once and around 0.14% held by the top ten. Material for sequencing was naive CD4+ T cells sorted from blood. These TCRs come from a man aged 18 to 30 in good health. The CDR3 runs from the conserved cysteine through the conserved F or W. A D gene is named only where the DNA matches it firmly. A clone size is listed for some rows: how often the clone was seen (once, few, many), or a class if it is expanded.

few	TRBV10-3	-	TRBJ1-3	TGTGCCATCAGCCCAGGACAACACTCTGGAAACACCATATATTTT	CAISPGQHSGNTIYF
once	TRBV25-1	-	TRBJ1-5	TGTGCCAGCAGTGCCCAGGGCGGCAATCAGCCCCAGCATTTT	CASSAQGGNQPQHF
-	TRBV5-1	-	TRBJ2-7	TGCGCCAGCAGCTTTTCAGGGAGCTCCTACGAGCAGTACTTC	CASSFSGSSYEQYF
-	TRBV4-3	-	TRBJ2-7	TGCGCCAGCAGCCAAGATCGGGGCGCGGAGCCGAGCAGACTCTACGAGCAGTACTTC	CASSQDRGAEPSRLYEQYF
once	TRBV2	TRBD1	TRBJ1-6	TGTGCCAGCAGTTTACCCCCGGGACAGGGTGGTTCACCCCTCCACTTT	CASSLPPGQGGSPLHF
-	TRBV11-2	TRBD2	TRBJ2-7	TGTGCCAGCAGCTCAGGACTAGCGGTTACCTACGAGCAGTACTTC	CASSSGLAVTYEQYF
-	TRBV28	TRBD1	TRBJ1-5	TGTGCCAGCAGTTTTCAGGGGGCCAATCAGCCCCAGCATTTT	CASSFQGANQPQHF
once	TRBV19	-	TRBJ2-7	TGTGCCACTGGAAAGGGAACCACCTACGAGCAGTACTTC	CATGKGTTYEQYF
-	TRBV28	-	TRBJ1-3	TGTGCCAGCAGCAGAAGCTCTGGAAACACCATATATTTT	CASSRSSGNTIYF
-	TRBV6-1	-	TRBJ1-1	TGTGCCAGCAGTCCTCGGACGGGGAGCACTGAAGCTTTCTTT	CASSPRTGSTEAFF
few	TRBV30	-	TRBJ1-1	TGTGCCTGGAGTGTAACCACCCGGCTGAACACTGAAGCTTTCTTT	CAWSVTTRLNTEAFF